This TCR beta chain derives from a study of OX40 agonist ivuxolimab in advanced cancers. Overall study: Across the patients, intravenous ivuxolimab was delivered every 2 weeks at 0.01 to 10 mg/kg.

Study-level points and caveats: Compared with others, partial responders at 0.1-3.0 mg/kg displayed clonal expansion among the lowest.

Per germline, CDR1 LNHNV and CDR2 YYDKDF (reference sequence). There are 14 residues in the CDR3. V lost 1 base, J lost 5 bases, and 8 bases lay in between. Libraries were prepared by immunoSEQ multiplex PCR; TCRdb keeps only in-frame clonotypes and omits some of them. The table records 85,000 to 100,000 clones, around 94% of them present only once. Turning to this clone: Its antigen is as yet unknown.

Sample: CD4+ or CD8+ T cells sorted from blood, taken in a trial of the OX40 agonist ivuxolimab. This clonotype originated in an adult with an advanced solid tumor such as melanoma, head and neck, liver or kidney cancer. This chain joins TRBV15 and TRBJ2-2; tentative D call: TRBD2 (6 bases). The CDR3: CATSRALATGELFF. The CDR3 DNA reads as TGTGCCACCAGCAGAGCACTAGCTACCGGGGAGCTGTTTTTT.